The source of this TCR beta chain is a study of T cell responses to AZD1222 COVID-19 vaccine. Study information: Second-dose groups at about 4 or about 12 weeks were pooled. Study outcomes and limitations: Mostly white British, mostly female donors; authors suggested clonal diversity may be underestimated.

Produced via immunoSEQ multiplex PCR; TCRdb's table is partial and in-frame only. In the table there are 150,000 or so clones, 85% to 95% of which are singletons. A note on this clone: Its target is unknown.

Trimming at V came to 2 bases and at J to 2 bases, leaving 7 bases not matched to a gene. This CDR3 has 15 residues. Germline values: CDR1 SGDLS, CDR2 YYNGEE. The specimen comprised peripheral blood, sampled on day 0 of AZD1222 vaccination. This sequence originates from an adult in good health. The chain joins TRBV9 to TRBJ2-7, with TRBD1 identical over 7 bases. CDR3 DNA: TGTGCCAGCAGCGTCGGGACAGCCGTAACCTACGAGCAGTACTTC. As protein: CASSVGTAVTYEQYF. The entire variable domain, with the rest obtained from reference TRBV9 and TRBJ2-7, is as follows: DSGVTQTPKHLITATGQRVTLRCSPRSGDLSVYWYQQSLDQGLQFLIQYYNGEERAKGNILERFSAQQFPDLHSELNLSSLELGDSALYFCASSVGTAVTYEQYFGPGTRLTVT.